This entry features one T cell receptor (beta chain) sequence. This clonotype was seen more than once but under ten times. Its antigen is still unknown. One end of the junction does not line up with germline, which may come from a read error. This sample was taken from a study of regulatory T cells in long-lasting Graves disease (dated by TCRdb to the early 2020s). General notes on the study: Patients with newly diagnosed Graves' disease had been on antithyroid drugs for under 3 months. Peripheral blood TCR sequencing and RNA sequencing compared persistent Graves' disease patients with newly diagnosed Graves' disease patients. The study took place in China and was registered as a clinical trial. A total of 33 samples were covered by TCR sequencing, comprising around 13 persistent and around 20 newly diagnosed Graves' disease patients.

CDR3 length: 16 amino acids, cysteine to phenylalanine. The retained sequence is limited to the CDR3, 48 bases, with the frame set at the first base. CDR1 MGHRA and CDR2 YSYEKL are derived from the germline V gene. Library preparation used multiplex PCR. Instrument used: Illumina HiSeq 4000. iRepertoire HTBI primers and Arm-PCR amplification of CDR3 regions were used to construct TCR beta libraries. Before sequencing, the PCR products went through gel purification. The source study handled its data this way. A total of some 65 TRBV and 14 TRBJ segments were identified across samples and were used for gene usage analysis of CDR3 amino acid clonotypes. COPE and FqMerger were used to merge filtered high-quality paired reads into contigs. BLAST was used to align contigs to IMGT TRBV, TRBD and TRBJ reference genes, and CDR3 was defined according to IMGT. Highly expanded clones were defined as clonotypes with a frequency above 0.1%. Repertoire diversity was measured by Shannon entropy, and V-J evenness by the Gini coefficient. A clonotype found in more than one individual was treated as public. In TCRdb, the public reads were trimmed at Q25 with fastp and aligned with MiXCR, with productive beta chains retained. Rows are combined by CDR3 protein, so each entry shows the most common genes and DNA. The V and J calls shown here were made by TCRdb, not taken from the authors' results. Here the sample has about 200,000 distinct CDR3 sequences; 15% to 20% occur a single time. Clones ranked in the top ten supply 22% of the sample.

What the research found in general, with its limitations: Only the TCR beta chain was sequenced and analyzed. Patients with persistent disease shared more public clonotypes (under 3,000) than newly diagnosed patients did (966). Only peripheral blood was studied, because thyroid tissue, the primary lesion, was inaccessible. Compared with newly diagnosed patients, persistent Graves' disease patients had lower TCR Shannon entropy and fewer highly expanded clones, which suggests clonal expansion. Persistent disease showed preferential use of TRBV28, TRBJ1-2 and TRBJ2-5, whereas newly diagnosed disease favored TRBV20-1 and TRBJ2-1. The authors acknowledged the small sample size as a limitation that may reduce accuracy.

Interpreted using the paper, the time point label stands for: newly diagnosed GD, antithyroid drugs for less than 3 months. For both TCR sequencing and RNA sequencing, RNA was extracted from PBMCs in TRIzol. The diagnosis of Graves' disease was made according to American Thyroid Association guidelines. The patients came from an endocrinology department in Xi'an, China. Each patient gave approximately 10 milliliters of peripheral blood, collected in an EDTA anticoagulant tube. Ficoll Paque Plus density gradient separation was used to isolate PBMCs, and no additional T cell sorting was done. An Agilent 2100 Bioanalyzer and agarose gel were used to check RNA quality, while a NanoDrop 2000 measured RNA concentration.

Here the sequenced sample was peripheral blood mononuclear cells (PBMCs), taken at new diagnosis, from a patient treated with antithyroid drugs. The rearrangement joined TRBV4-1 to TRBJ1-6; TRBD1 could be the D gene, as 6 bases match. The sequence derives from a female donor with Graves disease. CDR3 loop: CANSQESNRVNSPLHF. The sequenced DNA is TGCGCCAACAGCCAAGAAAGCAACAGGGTTAATTCACCCCTCCACTTT.